A single sample gave rise to the 13 T cell receptor beta chains below, sequenced in a study of shared clonotypes between healthy human individuals. Some clones are missing from TCRdb's copy, which holds only in-frame ones; the method was immunoSEQ multiplex PCR. The sample lists about 2.3 million clones; over 85% were seen once. What was sequenced was naive CD4+ T cells from PBMCs. The subset is: CD45RA+ positively selected. The receptors were sampled from a young man in good health. Some clones in this sample may be carry-over from other donors' samples.

This chain links TRBV9 with TRBJ1-2; 7 bases are a match to TRBD1. Trimming at V came to 6 bases and at J to 6 bases, leaving 11 bases not matched to a gene. Germline CDR1 SGDLS, CDR2 YYNGEE. The CDR3 loop spans 14 amino acids. The CDR3 bases are TGTGCCAGCACCAAGGGGGGCAGGGGGAATGGCTACACCTTC. Protein product: CASTKGGRGNGYTF.

This sequence joins TRBV2 and TRBJ2-5, with D uncertain. V gave up 10 bases and J gave up 1 base, with 7 bases separating them. CDR1 is SNHLY, CDR2 FYNNEI, per germline. The CDR3 length is 11 residues. CDR3 loop: CANAFQETQYF. The CDR3 bases are TGTGCCAACGCATTCCAAGAGACCCAGTACTTC.

This sequence joins TRBV5-5 and TRBJ1-1, with a possible D match to TRBD1 (6 bases). Per germline, CDR1 SGHKS and CDR2 YYEKEE (reference sequence). The V end was cut by 2 bases, the J end by 0 bases, with 14 bases between. The CDR3 runs to 16 residues. CDR3 loop: CASSLQGGGMNTEAFF. CDR3 nucleotide sequence: TGTGCCAGCAGCTTACAGGGAGGAGGCATGAACACTGAAGCTTTCTTT.

The chain employs TRBV7-9 and TRBJ2-3, with D uncertain. CDR1 and CDR2 (germline): SEHNR, FQNEAQ (reference sequence). With 8 bases removed from V and 1 base from J, the gap between germline ends came to 10 bases. CDR3 size: 13 residues. The CDR3 DNA follows: TGTGCCAGCGTAATAGTAGGCACAGATACGCAGTATTTT. Translated, it gives CASVIVGTDTQYF.

This clone was detected once. The J gene is TRBJ2-7, the V gene TRBV11-2, with a tentative D call TRBD1 (6 bases). V was clipped by 4 bases and J by 3 bases, with 16 bases between them. The germline V gene has CDR1 SGHAT and CDR2 FQNNGV. The CDR3 extends over 15 amino acids. The chain's CDR3 is CASSSWTAYFYEQYF. CDR3 sequence (DNA): TGTGCCAGCAGCTCGTGGACAGCTTACTTCTACGAGCAGTACTTC.

The chain combines TRBV5-4 with TRBJ2-3, with 10 bases fitting TRBD2. Trimming at V came to 4 bases and at J to 5 bases, leaving 10 bases not matched to a gene. Germline V lookup: CDR1 SGHNT, CDR2 YYREEE (reference sequence). This CDR3 comprises 16 residues. The CDR3 spells CASSPGLAGVIDTQYF. Written as DNA, the CDR3 is TGTGCCAGCAGCCCCGGTCTAGCGGGAGTCATAGATACGCAGTATTTT.

The chain is built from TRBV7-2 and TRBJ1-3; D call uncertain. CDR3 length: 14 amino acids. The germline CDR1 and CDR2 sequences are SGHTA and FQGNSA. Between the trimmed V and J ends, which lost 4 bases and 4 bases, there was a span of 11 bases. In nucleotides, the CDR3 is TGTGCCAGCAGCTCGCACACAGCAGGAAACACCATATATTTT. Encoded protein: CASSSHTAGNTIYF.

A word on this clone: The same CDR3 is also encoded by other DNA sequences in this sample. The CDR3 protein is CASSLAGQGGSPLHF. The DNA of the CDR3 is TGTGCCAGCAGCTTAGCGGGACAGGGGGGCTCACCCCTCCACTTT. The chain employs TRBV7-9 and TRBJ1-6; 11 bases align to TRBD1. Germline V gene sequence: CDR1 SEHNR, CDR2 FQNEAQ (reference sequence). The CDR3 is 15 residues long. Losses at the gene ends were 0 bases for V and 10 bases for J; bases not matched to a gene: 2. The full variable domain, in which reference TRBV7-9 and TRBJ1-6 provide the parts outside the CDR3, is DTGVSQNPRHKITKRGQNVTFRCDPISEHNRLYWYRQTLGQGPEFLTYFQNEAQLEKSRLLSDRFSAERPKGSFSTLEIQRTEQGDSAMYLCASSLAGQGGSPLHFGNGTRLTVT.

The chain combines TRBV7-3 with TRBJ2-1; 10 bases match TRBD2. After removal of 3 bases from V and 10 bases from J, the junction contained 9 bases not matched to a gene. The CDR3 is 15 residues long. In germline, CDR1 is SGHTA, CDR2 FQGTGA. The CDR3 bases are TGTGCCAGCAGCTTTCTAGCGGGAGAGATGTCCGAGCAGTTCTTC. This sequence encodes CASSFLAGEMSEQFF.

The V call is TRBV15, the J call TRBJ2-3; 8 nucleotides agree with TRBD2. V shed 0 bases and J 5 bases; nucleotides not matched to a gene: 13. Germline CDR1 LNHNV, CDR2 YYDKDF (reference sequence). The CDR3 contains 18 residues. In DNA, the CDR3 is TGTGCCACCAGCAGAGACCTTAGGACTAGCAGAGAAAAAGATACGCAGTATTTT. The encoded protein is CATSRDLRTSREKDTQYF.

The J gene is TRBJ2-5, the V gene TRBV15; 7 bases line up with TRBD2. Trimming took 6 bases from V and 4 from J; bases not matched to a gene: 8. This CDR3 comprises 14 residues. Germline-derived CDR1 and CDR2 are LNHNV and YYDKDF (reference sequence). CDR3 protein: CATRSQLALETQYF. The CDR3 DNA reads as TGTGCCACCAGAAGCCAACTAGCGCTAGAGACCCAGTACTTC.

The chain uses TRBV30 and TRBJ2-2, with D possibly TRBD2 on 5 matching bases. CDR1 is GTSNPN, CDR2 SVGIG, per germline (reference sequence). V dropped 5 bases and J dropped 6 bases, with 13 bases sitting between them. CDR3 length equals 13 residues. CDR3 nucleotide sequence: TGTGCCTGGGCTACGGGATTTTCCGGGGAGCTGTTTTTT. Its translation: CAWATGFSGELFF.

The gene calls are TRBV6-5 and TRBJ1-2; tentatively, D is TRBD1 (5 bases). V was cut by 6 bases and J by 7 bases, with 12 bases left in between. Germline loops: CDR1 MNHEY, CDR2 SVGAGI. The CDR3 loop spans 12 amino acids. The CDR3 DNA reads as TGTGCCAGCAGGCTACGGGGGGGTGGCTACACCTTC. Residues: CASRLRGGGYTF.